A selection of T cell receptor beta chains follows, all from one sample in a study of blood T cell repertoires in COVID-19. TCRdb's table, derived via immunoSEQ multiplex PCR, lists solely in-frame clones and lacks some. The sample shows fewer than 350,000 clones, approximately 85% of them seen only once. The sequenced sample consisted of PBMCs or T cells enriched from blood (not recorded which). These receptors were obtained from a young man who had recovered from COVID-19. Both conserved end residues are part of each CDR3. Each record gives: J gene, D gene, clone size, CDR3 length, V gene, CDR3 protein, CDR3 DNA. A D gene is named only where the DNA matches it firmly. Clone size is stated in some rows and not others, as once, few, many or a class when expanded.

J gene: TRBJ1-3; D gene: TRBD1; clone size: -; CDR3 length: 14; V gene: TRBV6-5; CDR3 protein: CASRTGRSGNTIYF; CDR3 DNA: TGTGCCAGCAGGACAGGGAGGTCTGGAAACACCATATATTTT
J gene: TRBJ2-2; D gene: TRBD2; clone size: -; CDR3 length: 16; V gene: TRBV19; CDR3 protein: CASSIGLAGAPGELFF; CDR3 DNA: TGTGCCAGTAGTATCGGCCTAGCGGGGGCCCCCGGGGAGCTGTTTTTT
J gene: TRBJ2-2; D gene: TRBD2; clone size: -; CDR3 length: 17; V gene: TRBV24-1; CDR3 protein: CATSDFKRGGSTGELFF; CDR3 DNA: TGTGCCACCAGTGATTTCAAGCGGGGGGGCAGCACCGGGGAGCTGTTTTTT
J gene: TRBJ2-3; D gene: TRBD2; clone size: -; CDR3 length: 18; V gene: TRBV7-8; CDR3 protein: CASSLAWGAGVITDTQYF; CDR3 DNA: TGTGCCAGCAGCTTAGCGTGGGGTGCGGGAGTAATCACAGATACGCAGTATTTT
J gene: TRBJ2-2; D gene: -; clone size: -; CDR3 length: 16; V gene: TRBV7-7; CDR3 protein: CASSLSGGPGTGELFF; CDR3 DNA: TGTGCTAGCAGCTTATCCGGGGGGCCGGGTACCGGGGAGCTGTTTTTT
J gene: TRBJ2-5; D gene: TRBD2; clone size: -; CDR3 length: 13; V gene: TRBV11-1; CDR3 protein: CASSFGLAETQYF; CDR3 DNA: TGTGCCAGCAGCTTCGGACTAGCGGAGACCCAGTACTTC
J gene: TRBJ1-4; D gene: -; clone size: -; CDR3 length: 14; V gene: TRBV7-2; CDR3 protein: CASSSGQYNEKLFF; CDR3 DNA: TGTGCCAGCAGCTCCGGACAATATAATGAAAAACTGTTTTTT
J gene: TRBJ2-3; D gene: TRBD1; clone size: few; CDR3 length: 14; V gene: TRBV3-1/TRBV3-2; CDR3 protein: CASSPRQGADTQYF; CDR3 DNA: TGTGCCAGCAGCCCACGACAGGGAGCAGATACGCAGTATTTT
J gene: TRBJ1-5; D gene: -; clone size: once; CDR3 length: 13; V gene: TRBV11-2; CDR3 protein: CASSSGRNQPQHF; CDR3 DNA: TGTGCCAGCAGCTCAGGGAGGAATCAGCCCCAGCATTTT
J gene: TRBJ1-6; D gene: -; clone size: -; CDR3 length: 15; V gene: TRBV18; CDR3 protein: CASSPRQGLDSPLHF; CDR3 DNA: TGTGCCAGCTCACCTCGGCAGGGATTGGATTCACCCCTCCACTTT
J gene: TRBJ1-2; D gene: -; clone size: few; CDR3 length: 14; V gene: TRBV25-1; CDR3 protein: CASSPLERGYGYTF; CDR3 DNA: TGTGCCAGCAGCCCCCTGGAAAGGGGGTATGGCTACACCTTC
J gene: TRBJ2-5; D gene: -; clone size: -; CDR3 length: 14; V gene: TRBV2; CDR3 protein: CASTKDGGQETQYF; CDR3 DNA: TGTGCCAGTACCAAGGACGGAGGGCAAGAGACCCAGTACTTC
J gene: TRBJ1-6; D gene: TRBD1; clone size: -; CDR3 length: 14; V gene: TRBV11-2; CDR3 protein: CASRWTGKNSPLHF; CDR3 DNA: TGTGCCAGCAGGTGGACAGGGAAGAATTCACCCCTCCACTTT
J gene: TRBJ1-5; D gene: -; clone size: -; CDR3 length: 15; V gene: TRBV19; CDR3 protein: CASSIDPAAGQPQHF; CDR3 DNA: TGTGCCAGTAGTATAGATCCGGCAGCAGGGCAGCCCCAGCATTTT
J gene: TRBJ1-2; D gene: -; clone size: -; CDR3 length: 13; V gene: TRBV5-1; CDR3 protein: CASSFEGEEGYTF; CDR3 DNA: TGCGCCAGCAGCTTTGAGGGGGAAGAAGGCTACACCTTC
J gene: TRBJ1-2; D gene: TRBD1; clone size: -; CDR3 length: 16; V gene: TRBV7-9; CDR3 protein: CASSLNLDLQGKGYTF; CDR3 DNA: TGTGCCAGCAGCTTAAATCTGGACCTACAGGGGAAGGGCTACACCTTC
J gene: TRBJ1-5; D gene: -; clone size: -; CDR3 length: 14; V gene: TRBV7-2; CDR3 protein: CASSPRQGNQPQHF; CDR3 DNA: TGTGCCAGCAGCCCTCGACAGGGCAATCAGCCCCAGCATTTT
J gene: TRBJ1-6; D gene: TRBD1; clone size: -; CDR3 length: 14; V gene: TRBV11-2; CDR3 protein: CASSLRQGNSPLHF; CDR3 DNA: TGTGCCAGCAGCCTCCGACAGGGCAATTCACCCCTCCACTTT
J gene: TRBJ2-2; D gene: -; clone size: -; CDR3 length: 16; V gene: TRBV6-2/TRBV6-3; CDR3 protein: CASSYGQGLHTGELFF; CDR3 DNA: TGTGCCAGCAGTTACGGCCAGGGGCTGCACACCGGGGAGCTGTTTTTT
J gene: TRBJ2-1; D gene: -; clone size: -; CDR3 length: 12; V gene: TRBV6-5; CDR3 protein: CASGESYNEQFF; CDR3 DNA: TGTGCCAGCGGAGAATCCTACAATGAGCAGTTCTTC
J gene: TRBJ2-3; D gene: TRBD2; clone size: -; CDR3 length: 15; V gene: TRBV20-1; CDR3 protein: CSARGLAVLTDTQYF; CDR3 DNA: TGCAGTGCTCGTGGACTAGCGGTCCTCACAGATACGCAGTATTTT
J gene: TRBJ1-1; D gene: TRBD1; clone size: once; CDR3 length: 16; V gene: TRBV12-5; CDR3 protein: CASGLVQGGMNTEAFF; CDR3 DNA: TGTGCTAGTGGTTTGGTACAGGGGGGAATGAACACTGAAGCTTTCTTT
J gene: TRBJ1-1; D gene: TRBD1; clone size: -; CDR3 length: 16; V gene: TRBV20-1; CDR3 protein: CSASRATGGMNTEAFF; CDR3 DNA: TGCAGTGCTAGTAGGGCGACAGGGGGGATGAACACTGAAGCTTTCTTT
J gene: TRBJ1-5; D gene: -; clone size: -; CDR3 length: 13; V gene: TRBV27; CDR3 protein: CASSFAGRQPQHF; CDR3 DNA: TGTGCCAGCAGTTTTGCAGGGCGTCAGCCCCAGCATTTT
J gene: TRBJ1-3; D gene: -; clone size: -; CDR3 length: 13; V gene: TRBV11-2; CDR3 protein: CASSLGLRDTIYF; CDR3 DNA: TGTGCCAGCAGCTTAGGGTTGAGGGACACCATATATTTT
J gene: TRBJ1-2; D gene: -; clone size: once; CDR3 length: 15; V gene: TRBV7-2; CDR3 protein: CASSRSLGRGYGYTF; CDR3 DNA: TGTGCCAGCAGCCGCAGTTTGGGCAGGGGCTATGGCTACACCTTC
J gene: TRBJ2-1; D gene: TRBD2; clone size: -; CDR3 length: 17; V gene: TRBV7-8; CDR3 protein: CASSLGLAGSSYNEQFF; CDR3 DNA: TGTGCCAGCAGCTTAGGACTAGCGGGGAGCTCCTACAATGAGCAGTTCTTC
J gene: TRBJ1-4; D gene: -; clone size: once; CDR3 length: 14; V gene: TRBV25-1; CDR3 protein: CASRGGVPNEKLFF; CDR3 DNA: TGTGCCAGCCGAGGAGGGGTACCTAATGAAAAACTGTTTTTT
J gene: TRBJ2-7; D gene: -; clone size: -; CDR3 length: 14; V gene: TRBV7-9; CDR3 protein: CASSLGGISYEQYF; CDR3 DNA: TGTGCCAGCAGCTTAGGAGGGATCTCCTACGAGCAGTACTTC
J gene: TRBJ1-2; D gene: -; clone size: -; CDR3 length: 12; V gene: TRBV20-1; CDR3 protein: CSASWAYYGYTF; CDR3 DNA: TGCAGTGCTAGTTGGGCCTACTATGGCTACACCTTC
J gene: TRBJ1-1; D gene: -; clone size: once; CDR3 length: 12; V gene: TRBV10-3; CDR3 protein: CAISEPGGGAFF; CDR3 DNA: TGTGCCATCAGTGAGCCCGGGGGGGGAGCTTTCTTT
J gene: TRBJ2-2; D gene: -; clone size: -; CDR3 length: 13; V gene: TRBV18; CDR3 protein: CASSPSNTGELFF; CDR3 DNA: TGTGCCAGCTCACCGAGCAACACCGGGGAGCTGTTTTTT
J gene: TRBJ2-7; D gene: -; clone size: -; CDR3 length: 12; V gene: TRBV5-4; CDR3 protein: CASSLTGYEQYF; CDR3 DNA: TGTGCCAGCAGCTTAACAGGCTACGAGCAGTACTTC
J gene: TRBJ1-4; D gene: -; clone size: few; CDR3 length: 14; V gene: TRBV30; CDR3 protein: CAWSGYFTVDILFF; CDR3 DNA: TGTGCCTGGAGTGGATACTTTACTGTGGACATACTGTTTTTT
J gene: TRBJ2-2; D gene: TRBD1; clone size: -; CDR3 length: 14; V gene: TRBV29-1; CDR3 protein: CSVERTGFPGELFF; CDR3 DNA: TGCAGCGTTGAAAGGACAGGGTTTCCCGGGGAGCTGTTTTTT
J gene: TRBJ2-7; D gene: TRBD2; clone size: -; CDR3 length: 15; V gene: TRBV19; CDR3 protein: CASSITSGGDYEQYF; CDR3 DNA: TGTGCCAGTAGTATTACTAGCGGGGGCGACTACGAGCAGTACTTC
J gene: TRBJ2-3; D gene: -; clone size: -; CDR3 length: 16; V gene: TRBV11-2; CDR3 protein: CASRGDRDTFTDTQYF; CDR3 DNA: TGTGCCAGCAGGGGAGACCGGGACACCTTCACAGATACGCAGTATTTT
J gene: TRBJ1-4; D gene: -; clone size: few; CDR3 length: 15; V gene: TRBV28; CDR3 protein: CASSLSGSLSEKLFF; CDR3 DNA: TGTGCCAGCAGTTTATCCGGGAGTCTATCGGAAAAACTGTTTTTT
J gene: TRBJ1-2; D gene: -; clone size: -; CDR3 length: 13; V gene: TRBV27; CDR3 protein: CASSLDEGYGYTF; CDR3 DNA: TGTGCCAGCAGTCTAGATGAGGGATATGGCTACACCTTC
J gene: TRBJ2-7; D gene: TRBD2; clone size: -; CDR3 length: 13; V gene: TRBV5-6; CDR3 protein: CASRTSGSYEQYF; CDR3 DNA: TGTGCCAGTCGGACTAGCGGCTCCTACGAGCAGTACTTC
J gene: TRBJ1-5; D gene: TRBD1; clone size: -; CDR3 length: 18; V gene: TRBV5-5; CDR3 protein: CASSPRGTGVYSNQPQHF; CDR3 DNA: TGTGCCAGCAGTCCGAGGGGGACAGGAGTTTATAGCAATCAGCCCCAGCATTTT
J gene: TRBJ1-5; D gene: -; clone size: -; CDR3 length: 13; V gene: TRBV12-3/TRBV12-4; CDR3 protein: CASSWTNYQPQHF; CDR3 DNA: TGTGCCAGCAGTTGGACAAATTATCAGCCCCAGCATTTT
J gene: TRBJ2-3; D gene: -; clone size: once; CDR3 length: 11; V gene: TRBV7-8; CDR3 protein: CASSFSTTQYF; CDR3 DNA: TGTGCCAGCAGCTTTTCGACAACGCAGTATTTT
J gene: TRBJ1-1; D gene: -; clone size: -; CDR3 length: 10; V gene: TRBV10-2; CDR3 protein: CASGTPEAFF; CDR3 DNA: TGCGCCAGTGGGACTCCTGAAGCTTTCTTT
J gene: TRBJ2-1; D gene: -; clone size: -; CDR3 length: 15; V gene: TRBV5-1; CDR3 protein: CASSLNRNGANEQFF; CDR3 DNA: TGCGCCAGCAGCTTAAACAGGAATGGAGCCAATGAGCAGTTCTTC
J gene: TRBJ1-3; D gene: -; clone size: -; CDR3 length: 13; V gene: TRBV12-3/TRBV12-4; CDR3 protein: CASSSSSGNTIYF; CDR3 DNA: TGTGCCAGCAGTTCCAGTTCTGGAAACACCATATATTTT
J gene: TRBJ2-7; D gene: -; clone size: once; CDR3 length: 14; V gene: TRBV7-8; CDR3 protein: CASSLSSGSYEQYF; CDR3 DNA: TGTGCCAGCAGCTTAAGTAGCGGCTCCTACGAGCAGTACTTC
J gene: TRBJ2-5; D gene: -; clone size: -; CDR3 length: 13; V gene: TRBV5-1; CDR3 protein: CASSPRGWETQYF; CDR3 DNA: TGCGCCAGCAGCCCCAGGGGTTGGGAGACCCAGTACTTC
J gene: TRBJ1-6; D gene: TRBD1; clone size: once; CDR3 length: 14; V gene: TRBV3-1/TRBV3-2; CDR3 protein: CATSPGQGFSPLHF; CDR3 DNA: TGTGCCACCTCACCGGGACAGGGTTTTTCACCCCTCCACTTT
J gene: TRBJ2-1; D gene: TRBD1; clone size: -; CDR3 length: 17; V gene: TRBV3-1/TRBV3-2; CDR3 protein: CASSPGQGLRVNNEQFF; CDR3 DNA: TGTGCCAGCAGCCCGGGACAGGGGCTAAGGGTGAACAATGAGCAGTTCTTC